The present entry profiles one T cell receptor beta chain with its context. The target antigen is unknown. This sample was taken from a study of CD8 T cells in Susac syndrome. Findings and limits, study-wide: In total CD8+ repertoires, approximately 15 Susac-specific public clones were found, and CD8+ TEMRA repertoires had roughly five.

The RNA input was about 0.5 to 1 ug, and it was reverse transcribed with random hexamers. TCRdb passed the immunoSEQ multiplex PCR reads through MiXCR, listing each CDR3 protein once. Of 70,000 to 100,000 distinct CDR3 sequences in the sample, about 95% are singletons; the top ten hold 0.41%. Germline lookup yields CDR1 SGDLS and CDR2 YYNGEE. This CDR3 has 18 residues. Trimming took 4 bases from V and 0 from J; bases not matched to a gene: 8. The chain uses TRBV9 and TRBJ2-3, with 13 positions matching TRBD2. The TCR comes from a human donor with Susac syndrome. The sequenced sample was CD8+ T cells from PBMCs. As DNA, the CDR3 is TGTGCCAGCAGCCCGGGGACTAGCGGGGCAACTAGCACAGATACGCAGTATTTT. Its translation: CASSPGTSGATSTDTQYF.